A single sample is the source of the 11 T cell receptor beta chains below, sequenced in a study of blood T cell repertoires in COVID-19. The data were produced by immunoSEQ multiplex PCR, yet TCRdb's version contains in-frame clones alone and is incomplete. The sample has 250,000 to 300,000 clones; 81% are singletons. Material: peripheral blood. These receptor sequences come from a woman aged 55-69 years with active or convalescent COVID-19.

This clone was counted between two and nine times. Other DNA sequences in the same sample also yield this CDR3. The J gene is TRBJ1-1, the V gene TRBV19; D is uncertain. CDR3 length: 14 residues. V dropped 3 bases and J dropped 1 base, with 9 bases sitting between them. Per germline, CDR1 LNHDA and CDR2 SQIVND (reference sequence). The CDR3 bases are TGTGCCAGTAGTATTCGACACCCGAACACTGAAGCTTTCTTT. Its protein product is CASSIRHPNTEAFF.

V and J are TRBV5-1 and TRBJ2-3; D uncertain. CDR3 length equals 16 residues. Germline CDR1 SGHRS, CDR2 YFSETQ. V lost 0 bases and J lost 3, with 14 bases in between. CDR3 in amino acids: CASSLASRWRTDTQYF. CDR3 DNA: TGCGCCAGCAGCTTGGCCTCCCGTTGGCGGACAGATACGCAGTATTTT. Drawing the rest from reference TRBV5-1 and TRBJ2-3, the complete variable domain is KAGVTQTPRYLIKTRGQQVTLSCSPISGHRSVSWYQQTPGQGLQFLFEYFSETQRNKGNFPGRFSGRQFSNSRSEMNVSTLELGDSALYLCASSLASRWRTDTQYFGPGTRLTVL.

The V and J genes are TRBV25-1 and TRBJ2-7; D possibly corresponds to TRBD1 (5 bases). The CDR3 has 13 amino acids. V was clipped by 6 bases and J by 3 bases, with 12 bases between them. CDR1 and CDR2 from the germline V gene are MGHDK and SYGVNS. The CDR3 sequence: CASSATEIYEQYF. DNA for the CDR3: TGTGCCAGCAGCGCGACAGAGATCTACGAGCAGTACTTC.

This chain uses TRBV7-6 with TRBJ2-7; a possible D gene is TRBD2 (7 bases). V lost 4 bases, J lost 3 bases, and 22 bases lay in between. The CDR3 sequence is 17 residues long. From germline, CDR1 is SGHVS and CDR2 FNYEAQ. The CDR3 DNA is TGTGCCAGCAGCTCCACTATGGGGCGGGGGCCCGACTACGAGCAGTACTTC. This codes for CASSSTMGRGPDYEQYF. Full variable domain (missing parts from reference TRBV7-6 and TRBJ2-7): GAGVSQSPRYKVTKRGQDVALRCDPISGHVSLYWYRQALGQGPEFLTYFNYEAQQDKSGLPNDRFSAERPEGSISTLTIQRTEQRDSAMYRCASSSTMGRGPDYEQYFGPGTRLTVT.

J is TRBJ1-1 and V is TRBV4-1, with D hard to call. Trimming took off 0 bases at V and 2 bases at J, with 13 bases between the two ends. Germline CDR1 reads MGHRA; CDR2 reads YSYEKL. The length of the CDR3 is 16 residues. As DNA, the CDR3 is TGCGCCAGCAGCCAAGACACCAGTCGGGTAAACACTGAAGCTTTCTTT. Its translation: CASSQDTSRVNTEAFF.

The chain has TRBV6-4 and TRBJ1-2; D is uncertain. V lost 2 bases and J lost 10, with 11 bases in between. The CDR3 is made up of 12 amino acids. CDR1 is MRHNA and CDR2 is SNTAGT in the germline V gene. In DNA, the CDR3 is TGTGCCAGCAGTGACGGATGGGGAGACTACACCTTC. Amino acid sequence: CASSDGWGDYTF.

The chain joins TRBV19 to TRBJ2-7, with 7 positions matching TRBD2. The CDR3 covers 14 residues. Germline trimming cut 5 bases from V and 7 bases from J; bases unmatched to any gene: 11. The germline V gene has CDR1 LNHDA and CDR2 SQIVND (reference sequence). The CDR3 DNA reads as TGTGCCAGTAGTGGCCGACTAGCCCGAAATGAGCAGTACTTC. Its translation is CASSGRLARNEQYF.

CDR3 sequence reads: CASSRPSGLGTGELFF. The CDR3 DNA is TGTGCCAGCAGTCGACCCTCAGGTCTGGGCACCGGGGAGCTGTTTTTT. The V call is TRBV6-6, the J call TRBJ2-2, with D uncertain. Trimming took off 5 bases at V and 4 bases at J, with 17 bases between the two ends. The CDR3 is made up of 16 amino acids. CDR1 and CDR2 (germline): MNHNY, SVGAGI (reference sequence).

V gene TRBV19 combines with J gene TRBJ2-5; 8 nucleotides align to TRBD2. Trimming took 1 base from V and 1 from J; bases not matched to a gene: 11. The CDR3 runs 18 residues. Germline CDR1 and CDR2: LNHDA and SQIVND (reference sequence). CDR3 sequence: CASSIGGSSGVIQETQYF. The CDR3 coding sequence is TGTGCCAGTAGTATAGGGGGCAGTAGCGGGGTGATCCAAGAGACCCAGTACTTC.

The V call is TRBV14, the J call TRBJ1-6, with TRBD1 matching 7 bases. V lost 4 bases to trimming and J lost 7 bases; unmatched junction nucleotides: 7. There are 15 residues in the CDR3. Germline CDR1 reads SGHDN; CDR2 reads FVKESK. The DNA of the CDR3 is TGTGCCAGCAGCCCTCTTCAGGGGGTAAATTCACCCCTCCACTTT. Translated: CASSPLQGVNSPLHF.

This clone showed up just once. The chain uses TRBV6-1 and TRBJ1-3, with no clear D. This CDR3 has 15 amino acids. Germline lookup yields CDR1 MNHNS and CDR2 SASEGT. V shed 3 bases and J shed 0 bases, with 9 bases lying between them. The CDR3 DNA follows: TGTGCCAGCAGTGACCCATCCGGCTCTGGAAACACCATATATTTT. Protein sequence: CASSDPSGSGNTIYF.